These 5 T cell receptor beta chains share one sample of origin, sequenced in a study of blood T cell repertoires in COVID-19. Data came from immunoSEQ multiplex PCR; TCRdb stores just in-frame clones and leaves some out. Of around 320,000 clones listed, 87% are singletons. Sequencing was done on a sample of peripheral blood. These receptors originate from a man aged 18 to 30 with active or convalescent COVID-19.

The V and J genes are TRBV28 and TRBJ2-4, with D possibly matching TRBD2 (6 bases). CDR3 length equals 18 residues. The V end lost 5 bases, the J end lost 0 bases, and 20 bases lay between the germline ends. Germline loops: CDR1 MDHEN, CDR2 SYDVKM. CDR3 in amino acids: CASSTYIGGSIAKNIQYF. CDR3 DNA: TGTGCCAGCAGTACCTACATCGGGGGATCTATAGCCAAAAACATTCAGTACTTC.

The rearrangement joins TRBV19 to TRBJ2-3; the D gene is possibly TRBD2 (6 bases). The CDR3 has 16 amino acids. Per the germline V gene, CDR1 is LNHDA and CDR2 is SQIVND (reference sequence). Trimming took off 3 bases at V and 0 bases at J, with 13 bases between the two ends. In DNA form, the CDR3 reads TGTGCCAGTAGTATGGGGCTAGCGACTAGCACAGATACGCAGTATTTT. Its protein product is CASSMGLATSTDTQYF. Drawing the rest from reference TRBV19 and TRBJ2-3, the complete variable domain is DGGITQSPKYLFRKEGQNVTLSCEQNLNHDAMYWYRQDPGQGLRLIYYSQIVNDFQKGDIAEGYSVSREKKESFPLTVTSAQKNPTAFYLCASSMGLATSTDTQYFGPGTRLTVL.

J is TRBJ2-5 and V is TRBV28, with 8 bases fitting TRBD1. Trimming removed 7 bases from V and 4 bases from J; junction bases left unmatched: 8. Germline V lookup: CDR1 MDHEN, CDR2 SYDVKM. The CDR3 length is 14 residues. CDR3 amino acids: CASIPQTGVETQYF. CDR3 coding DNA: TGTGCCAGCATCCCCCAGACAGGGGTAGAGACCCAGTACTTC.

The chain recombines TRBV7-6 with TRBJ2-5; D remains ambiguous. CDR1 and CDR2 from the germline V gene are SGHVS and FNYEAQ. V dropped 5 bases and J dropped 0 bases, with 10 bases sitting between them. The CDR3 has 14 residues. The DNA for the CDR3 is TGTGCCAGCAGCCCCTATGTGGACCAAGAGACCCAGTACTTC. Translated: CASSPYVDQETQYF.

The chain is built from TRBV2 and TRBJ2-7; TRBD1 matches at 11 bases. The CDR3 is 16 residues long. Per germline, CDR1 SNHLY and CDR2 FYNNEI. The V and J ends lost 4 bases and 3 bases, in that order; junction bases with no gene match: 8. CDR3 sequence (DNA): TGTGCCAGCAGTGGAGCCCGGGACAGGGGGTTCTACGAGCAGTACTTC. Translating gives CASSGARDRGFYEQYF.